This is a list of T cell receptor beta chains from one sample in a study of cytomegalovirus exposure and HLA in healthy donors. Sequencing used immunoSEQ multiplex PCR; TCRdb keeps in-frame clones, though not all of them. The sample shows 80,000 to 90,000 clones, 80% to 90% of them seen only once. Sequenced: PBMCs. The receptors stem from a woman in her twenties or thirties in good health and CMV-seronegative. The CDR3 runs from the conserved cysteine through the conserved F or W. A D gene is named only where the DNA matches it firmly. Expanded clones are given a class, and other clones once, few, many or no size at all.

clone_size	j_call	d_call	v_call	cdr3_aa	cdr3_nt
.	TRBJ1-1	TRBD1	TRBV7-9	CASSLDRGRTEAFF	TGTGCCAGCAGCTTGGACAGGGGTAGGACTGAAGCTTTCTTT
once	TRBJ2-3	.	TRBV18	CASSPLEADTQYF	TGTGCCAGCTCACCTCTAGAAGCAGATACGCAGTATTTT
.	TRBJ1-1	TRBD1	TRBV6-1	CASSFNRGLGTEAFF	TGTGCCAGCAGTTTTAACAGGGGTTTGGGCACTGAAGCTTTCTTT
.	TRBJ1-6	.	TRBV15	CATSRAGRRSYNSPLHF	TGTGCCACCAGCAGAGCAGGCCGACGGTCCTATAATTCACCCCTCCACTTT
.	TRBJ1-1	.	TRBV2	CASSPRSLGLQAMNTEAFF	TGTGCCAGCAGTCCAAGAAGCCTGGGCCTACAGGCGATGAACACTGAAGCTTTCTTT
few	TRBJ2-1	.	TRBV7-7	CASSLDGGYNEQFF	TGTGCTAGCAGCTTAGATGGAGGGTACAATGAGCAGTTCTTC
.	TRBJ1-1	TRBD1	TRBV5-1	CASSPTGVANTEAFF	TGCGCCAGCAGCCCAACAGGGGTCGCAAACACTGAAGCTTTCTTT
.	TRBJ2-3	.	TRBV9	CASSVVRGVQYF	TGTGCCAGCAGCGTAGTTAGGGGTGTGCAGTATTTT
few	TRBJ1-5	.	TRBV19	CASSIWYNSNQPQHF	TGTGCCAGTAGTATCTGGTACAATAGCAATCAGCCCCAGCATTTT
.	TRBJ1-5	.	TRBV28	CASSTQGASNQPQHF	TGTGCCAGCAGTACACAGGGCGCTAGCAATCAGCCCCAGCATTTT
.	TRBJ1-1	.	TRBV5-1	CASSFGGASNTEAFF	TGCGCCAGCAGCTTCGGGGGGGCCTCGAACACTGAAGCTTTCTTT
.	TRBJ1-4	TRBD1	TRBV16	CASSRLDRGTNEKLFF	TGTGCCAGCAGCCGACTCGACAGGGGAACTAATGAAAAACTGTTTTTT
.	TRBJ2-7	TRBD1	TRBV5-4	CASSPGTGVAEQYF	TGTGCCAGCAGCCCTGGGACAGGGGTTGCCGAGCAGTACTTC
few	TRBJ2-7	.	TRBV7-9	CASNDRDYEQYF	TGTGCCAGCAATGACCGGGACTACGAGCAGTACTTC
.	TRBJ1-5	TRBD1	TRBV2	CASSGQGRNQPQHF	TGTGCCAGCAGTGGACAGGGTCGGAATCAGCCCCAGCATTTT
once	TRBJ2-7	TRBD2	TRBV4-1	CASSQVGRGGYEQYF	TGCGCCAGCAGCCAAGTCGGGAGGGGGGGATACGAGCAGTACTTC
.	TRBJ2-7	.	TRBV30	CAWSGGDYEQYF	TGTGCCTGGAGTGGGGGGGACTACGAGCAGTACTTC
few	TRBJ1-5	TRBD1	TRBV27	CASSPVRGRNQPQHF	TGTGCCAGCAGCCCAGTGAGGGGGCGCAATCAGCCCCAGCATTTT
once	TRBJ2-7	.	TRBV30	CASLGQWPRHEQYF	TGTGCCTCCCTAGGACAGTGGCCTAGACACGAGCAGTACTTC
.	TRBJ2-3	TRBD1	TRBV19	CASSTDRGTDTQYF	TGTGCCAGTAGTACGGACAGGGGCACAGATACGCAGTATTTT
.	TRBJ2-3	.	TRBV21-1	CASSKKRGTYTDTQYF	TGTGCCAGCAGCAAAAAGAGGGGGACCTACACAGATACGCAGTATTTT
.	TRBJ2-7	.	TRBV11-1	CASSLVGGYEQYF	TGTGCCAGCAGTTTAGTTGGCGGCTACGAGCAGTACTTC